The 23 T cell receptor beta chains below all came from one sample that was sequenced in a study of Tregs in tolerant kidney transplant recipients. Recipients received nonmyeloablative bone marrow transplants from related graft donors, with transient mixed chimerism. TCRdb's table, derived via immunoSEQ multiplex PCR, lists solely in-frame clones and lacks some. This listing includes about 23,000 clones. Sequencing was performed on CD4+ T cells from blood (PBMCs), taken 6 months after the transplant. Every receptor here comes from a human patient who received a combined kidney and bone marrow transplant. Some of these T cells may belong to the graft donor.

Comment on this clone: The read falls 3 residues short of the CDR3 end, and the missing part is taken from the germline J gene. The gene calls are TRBV14 and TRBJ2-7; 9 bases align to TRBD1. The CDR3 has 16 amino acids. The ends lost 1 base at V and 4 bases at J; junction bases unmatched: 8. In germline, CDR1 is SGHDN, CDR2 FVKESK. The covered CDR3 bases are TGTGCCAGCAGCCAAGTGCAGGGACAGGGTCCGTACGAG. Translating gives CASSQVQGQGPYE. In full, the CDR3 reads CASSQVQGQGPYEQYF.

Worth noting for this clone: The read finishes 3 residues shy of the CDR3 end, and the germline J gene is used to complete it. This chain links TRBV20-1 with TRBJ1-1; D remains unclear. V shed 5 bases and J shed 4 bases, with 14 bases lying between them. Germline CDR1 DFQATT, CDR2 SNEGSKA (reference sequence). The CDR3 totals 13 residues. The CDR3 loop is CSAGSGVGTEAFF. Partial CDR3 DNA: TGCAGTGCTGGATCCGGGGTTGGCACTGAA.

This CDR3 is CASSWGGAGYTF. The CDR3 DNA, read in part, is TGTGCCAGCAGCTGGGGGGGGGCTGGC. The chain joins TRBV7-2 to TRBJ1-2, with a tentative D call TRBD1 (6 bases). The CDR3 end is not reached by the read, which stops 3 residues before it; the germline J gene fills it in. Germline V gene data show CDR1 as SGHTA and CDR2 as FQGNSA. CDR3 length equals 12 residues. V gave up 4 bases and J gave up 7 bases, with 10 bases separating them.

This clone is labeled medium-sized based on frequency. The read ends 3 residues shy of where the CDR3 ends; the end is completed using the germline J gene. The chain couples TRBV18 to TRBJ1-2; 7 nucleotides match TRBD1. The J segment lost 6 bases and the V segment lost 3 bases, leaving 10 bases of the junction unmatched. The CDR3 has 15 amino acids. The germline V gene has CDR1 KGHSH and CDR2 LQKENI. The CDR3: CASSPLGGGANGYTF. The CDR3 DNA, read in part, is TGTGCCAGCTCACCCCTGGGAGGGGGCGCGAATGGC.

Notes on this clone: The CDR3 extends 3 residues past the end of the read, so its final part is completed from the germline J gene. The chain recombines TRBV7-8 with TRBJ2-1; D might be TRBD2 (6 bases). The CDR3 is 16 amino acids. V gave up 1 base and J gave up 6 bases, with 16 bases separating them. CDR1 is SGHVS and CDR2 is FQNEAQ in the germline V gene. CDR3: CASSLGRGDRGNEQFF. CDR3 bases read: TGTGCCAGCAGCTTAGGGAGGGGCGATAGGGGCAATGAG.

The CDR3 protein is CASSPRSTGALRYEQYF. The CDR3 bases that were read are TGTGCCAGCTCACCGCGTTCGACAGGGGCCCTGCGCTACGAG. The chain links TRBV18 to TRBJ2-7, with 8 positions matching TRBD1. The read terminates 3 residues ahead of where the CDR3 ends, so the germline J gene completes it. The germline V gene encodes CDR1 KGHSH and CDR2 LQKENI. The CDR3 is 17 residues long. V shed 3 bases, J shed 3 bases, and the junction held 13 bases outside the gene matches.

As for this clone: From the germline J gene comes the end of the CDR3, since the read stops 3 residues before it. The J gene is TRBJ1-2, the V gene TRBV7-2; no clear D gene. Germline CDR1 SGHTA, CDR2 FQGNSA. Between the trimmed V and J ends, which lost 1 base and 2 bases, there was a span of 8 bases. This CDR3 is built from 14 residues. Partial CDR3 DNA: TGTGCCAGCAGCTTAGAACATGGCAACTATGGC. It is translated as CASSLEHGNYG. The full CDR3 sequence reads CASSLEHGNYGYTF. Together with reference TRBV7-2 and TRBJ1-2, the CDR3 gives the full variable domain: GAGVSQSPSNKVTEKGKDVELRCDPISGHTALYWYRQSLGQGLEFLIYFQGNSAPDKSGLPSDRFSAERTGGSVSTLTIQRTQQEDSAVYLCASSLEHGNYGYTFGSGTRLTVV.

Worth noting for this clone: The CDR3 end falls 3 residues outside the read, so it is completed with the germline J gene. The chain is built from TRBV20-1 and TRBJ2-2; the match to TRBD2 covers 8 bases. V trimming: 3 bases; J trimming: 5 bases; junction bases outside the gene matches: 11. The germline gives CDR1 DFQATT, CDR2 SNEGSKA (reference sequence). This CDR3 region has 16 residues. CDR3 DNA (partial): TGCAGTGCTAGGGATCCGAGGACTAGCATAACCGGGGAG. Its translation is CSARDPRTSITGE. The full CDR3 sequence reads CSARDPRTSITGELFF.

In regard to this clone: The CDR3 is cut off 3 residues early in the read; its end comes from the germline J gene. V is TRBV10-3 and J is TRBJ2-2; 7 bases match TRBD1. Germline V gene data show CDR1 as ENHRY and CDR2 as SYGVKD. CDR3 length: 14 amino acids. V lost 8 bases, J lost 7 bases, and 10 bases stayed unmatched. Partial CDR3 DNA: TGTGCCATCCCCTTGACAGGGCCGGACGGGGAG. Its translation is CAIPLTGPDGE. The CDR3 as a whole reads CAIPLTGPDGELFF.

Regarding this clone: Read data end 3 residues before the CDR3 end; the end is taken from the germline J gene. The J gene is TRBJ2-7, the V gene TRBV29-1; TRBD1 agrees at 8 bases. The germline V gene has CDR1 SQVTM and CDR2 ANQGSEA. The CDR3 length is 12 residues. V trimming: 7 bases; J trimming: 5 bases; junction bases outside the gene matches: 7. The CDR3 loop is CSGRTGWNEQYF. Incomplete CDR3 DNA: TGCAGCGGGAGGACAGGGTGGAACGAG.

Concerning this clone itself: The read comes to an end 3 residues before the CDR3 does, leaving the germline J gene to fill in the end. This rearrangement joins TRBV7-6 to TRBJ1-6, with D perhaps matching TRBD1 (6 bases). Trimming pared 5 bases from V and 9 bases from J, leaving 11 bases between. The CDR3 is 13 residues long. CDR1 SGHVS and CDR2 FNYEAQ come from the germline V gene. Here the CDR3 reads CASSNTGRSPLHF. CDR3 DNA (partial): TGTGCCAGCAGCAACACAGGGCGTTCACCC.

Of note for this clone: The sequence runs out 3 residues before the end of the CDR3; the remainder is reconstructed from the germline J gene. This chain uses TRBV18 with TRBJ1-2; 9 bases map to TRBD1. Unmatched junction bases numbered 9, after V lost 7 bases and J lost 3 bases. CDR1 and CDR2 from the germline V gene are KGHSH and LQKENI. The CDR3 has 15 amino acids. CDR3 DNA (partial): TGTGCCAGCTTACACCGGGACAGGGTGGACTATGGC. It specifies CASLHRDRVDYG. The whole CDR3 protein is CASLHRDRVDYGYTF.

As regards this clone: Coverage ceases 3 residues before the CDR3 finishes, and the germline J gene fills in the end. This chain uses TRBV20-1 with TRBJ1-1; tentatively, D is TRBD1 (6 bases). The V gene's germline CDR1 is DFQATT and CDR2 SNEGSKA (reference sequence). Trimming shortened V by 4 bases and J by 1 base, and 13 bases separated the two germline ends. The CDR3 loop spans 14 amino acids. CDR3 DNA (partial): TGCAGTGCTATGGGGGGGCACACGAACACTGAA. Residues: CSAMGGHTNTE. The CDR3 as a whole reads CSAMGGHTNTEAFF.

On this clone: The CDR3 end lies 3 residues beyond the end of the read and is filled in from the germline J gene. J is TRBJ1-2 and V is TRBV5-5; 7 bases agree with TRBD1. With V trimmed by 5 bases and J by 3 bases, 10 bases remained unmatched. The CDR3 runs 15 residues. CDR1 and CDR2 (germline): SGHKS, YYEKEE (reference sequence). CDR3 DNA, as far as it was read: TGTGCCAGCAGTCGCGTACAGGGGATCTACTATGGC. Residues: CASSRVQGIYYG. The whole CDR3 sequence is CASSRVQGIYYGYTF.

A remark on this clone: The CDR3 goes on 3 residues after the read ends, and that part is filled in from the germline J gene. V gene TRBV18 combines with J gene TRBJ2-3; D gene uncertain. The ends were cut back, 3 bases at V and 0 bases at J, with 4 bases in the middle. The CDR3 consists of 13 residues. Per the germline V gene, CDR1 is KGHSH and CDR2 is LQKENI. The CDR3 sequence is CASSPSSTDTQYF. CDR3 bases read: TGTGCCAGCTCACCTAGCAGCACAGATACG.

Note on this clone: The CDR3 goes on 3 residues after the read ends, and that part is filled in from the germline J gene. V is TRBV20-1 and J is TRBJ1-6; 7 bases align to TRBD1. Germline V gene sequence: CDR1 DFQATT, CDR2 SNEGSKA (reference sequence). The CDR3 spans 14 residues. J lost 8 bases, V lost 2 bases, and 6 bases had no gene match. The covered CDR3 bases are TGCAGTGCTAGATTGTCAGGGGGTTATTCACCC. Its translation is CSARLSGGYSP. The full CDR3 protein is CSARLSGGYSPLHF.

As regards this clone: Read sequence stops 3 residues before the CDR3 end, and the germline J gene provides the missing end. V gene TRBV7-2 combines with J gene TRBJ2-7; possible D gene TRBD1, 6 bases. V shed 4 bases and J shed 6 bases, with 16 bases lying between them. Germline CDR1 is SGHTA and CDR2 is FQGNSA. This CDR3 is 14 amino acids long. Incomplete CDR3 DNA: TGTGCCAGCAGCTCTTATCTTCAGGGGATCGAG. It is translated as CASSSYLQGIE. The whole CDR3 protein is CASSSYLQGIEQYF.

The sequenced part of the CDR3 DNA is TGTGCCAGCAGATTCACCCAACAGGGTGTGCAGCCC. Translating gives CASRFTQQGVQP. The CDR3 in its entirety is CASRFTQQGVQPQHF. The V gene is TRBV6-2 or TRBV6-3, the J gene TRBJ1-5; D might be TRBD1 (6 bases). The CDR3 is cut off 3 residues early in the read; its end comes from the germline J gene. The V end lost 6 bases, the J end lost 7 bases, and 19 bases lay between the germline ends. The CDR3 covers 15 residues. Germline V gene data show CDR1 as MNHEY and CDR2 as SVGEGT.

Turning to this clone: The read falls 3 residues short of the CDR3 end, and the missing part is taken from the germline J gene. This chain joins TRBV6-4 and TRBJ2-7, with a weak D call TRBD1 (5 bases). Trimming took 2 bases from V and 3 from J, leaving 20 bases between them. Germline V gene data show CDR1 as MRHNA and CDR2 as SNTAGT. CDR3 length equals 17 residues. The covered CDR3 bases are TGTGCCAGCAGTGACAGAGGATCTCGGAAGCAGGGCTACGAG. Amino acid sequence: CASSDRGSRKQGYE. The whole CDR3 reads CASSDRGSRKQGYEQYF.

Points on this clone: The read halts 3 residues ahead of the CDR3 end, with the missing end drawn from the germline J gene. This chain uses TRBV2 with TRBJ1-5; 7 bases fit TRBD1. The CDR3 spans 14 residues. Germline CDR1 SNHLY, CDR2 FYNNEI. CDR3 loop: CASSTRTGISPQHF. The covered CDR3 bases are TGTGCCAGCAGTACTCGGACAGGTATTTCACCC.

As regards this clone: The read stops 3 residues short of the end of the CDR3; the missing end is completed from the germline J gene. J is TRBJ2-3 and V is TRBV20-1; tentative D call: TRBD2 (6 bases). V was clipped by 3 bases and J by 0 bases, with 10 bases between them. Germline V CDR1 and CDR2: DFQATT, SNEGSKA (reference sequence). The CDR3 is 14 amino acids. The CDR3 DNA, read in part, is TGCAGTGCTAGGGCGGGGTTTAGCACAGATACG. It is translated as CSARAGFSTDT. The complete CDR3 reads CSARAGFSTDTQYF.

As concerns this clone: The CDR3 end is not reached by the read, which stops 3 residues before it; the germline J gene fills it in. This chain connects TRBV28 to TRBJ2-1; 8 bases are shared with TRBD2. Germline lookup yields CDR1 MDHEN and CDR2 SYDVKM. V dropped 3 bases and J dropped 5; count of bases not matched to a gene: 9. The CDR3 covers 16 residues. The CDR3 region is CASSFGGLVNNNEQFF. Incomplete CDR3 DNA: TGTGCCAGCAGTTTTGGGGGACTAGTCAACAACAATGAG.

A word on this clone: The CDR3 end is not reached by the read, which stops 3 residues before it; the germline J gene fills it in. The chain links TRBV5-1 to TRBJ2-3; D unclear. Germline CDR1 SGHRS, CDR2 YFSETQ. CDR3 length: 14 amino acids. V was shortened by 2 bases and J by 2 bases, with 9 bases between the two germline ends. The CDR3 sequence is CASSFNGYTDTQYF. The DNA read from the CDR3 is TGCGCCAGCAGCTTCAACGGTTACACAGATACG.